The 28 T cell receptor beta chains reported below all come from one sample, sequenced in a study of control samples from healthy donors and cancer patients. TCRdb's copy holds only in-frame clones and misses some; the assay was immunoSEQ multiplex PCR. The profile shows about 40,000 clones, roughly 86% of them singletons. Sequencing used PBMCs. These TCRs come from a woman aged 55-70 years with lung cancer.

The count of this clone is one. The CDR3 DNA follows: TGCGCCAGCAGCGTAATGACAGGGTGGGTGGAGACCCAGTACTTC. It specifies CASSVMTGWVETQYF. The rearrangement joins TRBV5-1 to TRBJ2-5, with 7 bases matching TRBD1. Germline V gene sequence: CDR1 SGHRS, CDR2 YFSETQ. CDR3 length: 15 residues. The junction had 11 bases not matched to a gene; V was cut back by 4 bases and J by 5 bases.

The V call is TRBV19, the J call TRBJ2-3; no clear D. The CDR3 has 14 residues. Germline lookup yields CDR1 LNHDA and CDR2 SQIVND (reference sequence). The V end was cut by 5 bases, the J end by 2 bases, with 11 bases between. CDR3 amino acids: CASSAYAPTDTQYF. CDR3 DNA: TGTGCCAGTAGTGCCTATGCCCCCACAGATACGCAGTATTTT.

This chain joins TRBV2 and TRBJ1-1, with D perhaps matching TRBD1 (5 bases). V dropped 6 bases and J dropped 1 base, with 9 bases sitting between them. Looked up from germline, CDR1 is SNHLY and CDR2 is FYNNEI. The length of the CDR3 is 13 residues. CDR3 nucleotide sequence: TGTGCCAGCAGATACGACAGGAACACTGAAGCTTTCTTT. Its protein is CASRYDRNTEAFF.

V is TRBV11-1 and J is TRBJ1-1, with D possibly being TRBD1 (6 bases). With 4 bases removed from V and 11 bases from J, the gap between germline ends came to 17 bases. Per the germline V gene, CDR1 is SGHAT and CDR2 is FQDESV (reference sequence). There are 13 residues in the CDR3. The CDR3: CASSYGGGVRAFF. The CDR3 region has the DNA TGTGCCAGCAGCTACGGGGGCGGGGTTCGCGCTTTCTTT.

The table lists this clone with a few counts. The J gene is TRBJ1-3, the V gene TRBV5-1; D uncertain. With 0 bases removed from V and 3 bases from J, the gap between germline ends came to 7 bases. CDR1 and CDR2 from the germline V gene are SGHRS and YFSETQ. The CDR3 consists of 14 residues. The CDR3 DNA reads as TGCGCCAGCAGCTTGGATCCTGGTGGAAACACCATATATTTT. It specifies CASSLDPGGNTIYF.

The V gene is TRBV3-1 (or the pseudogene TRBV3-2), the J gene TRBJ2-3, with a weak D call TRBD2 (5 bases). Germline CDR1 reads LGHDT; CDR2 reads YNNKEL (reference sequence). V lost 4 bases and J lost 1, with 15 bases in between. The CDR3 totals 16 residues. The CDR3 DNA reads as TGTGCCAGCAGCCCGACCCGGGCGCGGGGCACAGATACGCAGTATTTT. It specifies CASSPTRARGTDTQYF.

The chain is built from TRBV4-2 and TRBJ2-3; no firm D call. Trimming took off 1 base at V and 1 base at J, with 15 bases between the two ends. This CDR3 contains 17 residues. Germline-derived CDR1 and CDR2 are LGHNA and YNFKEQ. Here the CDR3 reads CASSQGWLGTGTDTQYF. CDR3 in DNA: TGTGCCAGCAGCCAAGGGTGGTTGGGTACAGGCACAGATACGCAGTATTTT.

The chain combines TRBV7-9 with TRBJ1-1; D ambiguous. Trimming took 5 bases from V and 1 from J, leaving 8 bases between them. The CDR3 spans 13 residues. Germline V gives CDR1 SEHNR, CDR2 FQNEAQ (reference sequence). CDR3 nucleotides: TGTGCCAGCAGCAGAAACTCGAACACTGAAGCTTTCTTT. Its protein product is CASSRNSNTEAFF. The whole variable domain, remainder taken from reference TRBV7-9 and TRBJ1-1, is DTGVSQNPRHKITKRGQNVTFRCDPISEHNRLYWYRQTLGQGPEFLTYFQNEAQLEKSRLLSDRFSAERPKGSFSTLEIQRTEQGDSAMYLCASSRNSNTEAFFGQGTRLTVV.

As DNA, the CDR3 is TGTGCCAGCAGCCCTATTTGGCAGGTTAACATGAACACTGAAGCTTTCTTT. It yields the protein CASSPIWQVNMNTEAFF. The rearrangement joins TRBV6-2 or TRBV6-3 to TRBJ1-1, with no clear D. Trimming left V 6 bases short and J 0 bases short, with 20 bases between. This CDR3 is built from 17 residues. Germline-derived CDR1 and CDR2 are MNHEY and SVGEGT.

The chain uses TRBV7-9 and TRBJ2-7; TRBD2 aligns across 7 bases. Trimming took 4 bases from V and 0 from J; bases not matched to a gene: 9. Germline V lookup: CDR1 SEHNR, CDR2 FQNEAQ (reference sequence). CDR3 length equals 16 residues. The CDR3 here is CASSSLRGESSYEQYF. In nucleotides, the CDR3 is TGTGCCAGCAGCTCTCTTCGGGGGGAGAGCTCCTACGAGCAGTACTTC.

This rearrangement joins TRBV21-1 to TRBJ2-5; the table's D gene call, TRBD2, was not cross checked with the DNA. TRBV21-1 has pseudogene status. This CDR3 has 16 residues. CDR3 region: CASSKAEGWSWETQYF. In DNA form, the CDR3 reads TGTGCCAGCAGCAAAGCTGAGGGATGGTCCTGGGAGACCCAGTACTTC.

This clone came up once. The J gene is TRBJ2-6, the V gene TRBV7-2; perhaps TRBD2 as D (6 bases). CDR1 SGHTA and CDR2 FQGNSA come from the germline V gene. Trimming removed 3 bases from V and 0 bases from J, with 12 bases in between. The CDR3 consists of 17 residues. The CDR3 bases are TGTGCCAGCAGCTTTAGCGGCGGCTACTCTGGGGCCAACGTCCTGACTTTC. Translated, it gives CASSFSGGYSGANVLTF.

The chain is built from TRBV5-4 and TRBJ2-2; D is perhaps TRBD2 (6 bases). Germline-derived CDR1 and CDR2 are SGHNT and YYREEE (reference sequence). The germline V and J ends were trimmed by 0 bases and 5 bases, with 14 bases remaining between them. The CDR3 is made up of 16 amino acids. This CDR3 is CASSLVSGLPTGELFF. The CDR3 nucleotides are TGTGCCAGCAGCTTGGTTTCGGGACTTCCGACCGGGGAGCTGTTTTTT.

Here the CDR3 reads CASSLLMAASSYEQYF. The CDR3 DNA is TGTGCCAGCAGCTTGTTAATGGCAGCCAGCTCCTACGAGCAGTACTTC. The rearrangement uses TRBV5-5 and TRBJ2-7; the D is unclear. Germline values: CDR1 SGHKS, CDR2 YYEKEE (reference sequence). The V gene lost 1 base and the J gene lost 0 bases, with 14 bases spanning the gap. The CDR3 covers 16 residues. Supplemented by reference TRBV5-5 and TRBJ2-7, the full variable domain reads DAGVTQSPTHLIKTRGQQVTLRCSPISGHKSVSWYQQVLGQGPQFIFQYYEKEERGRGNFPDRFSARQFPNYSSELNVNALLLGDSALYLCASSLLMAASSYEQYFGPGTRLTVT.

The V and J genes are TRBV18 and TRBJ1-1, with a possible D match to TRBD1 (5 bases). The CDR3 consists of 17 residues. The germline V gene encodes CDR1 KGHSH and CDR2 LQKENI. With 5 bases removed from V and 3 bases from J, the gap between germline ends came to 22 bases. The CDR3 loop reads CASSGPGPRNGDTEAFF. DNA of the CDR3: TGTGCCAGCTCAGGACCGGGACCTCGAAACGGTGACACTGAAGCTTTCTTT.

The CDR3 region has the DNA TGTGCCTGGAGTAGCCCCCGGACAGGGGGCTATGGCTACACCTTC. It is translated as CAWSSPRTGGYGYTF. The chain uses TRBV30 and TRBJ1-2, with 10 nucleotides matching TRBD1. J was trimmed by 4 bases and V by 2 bases; bases with no gene match: 7. The CDR3 is 15 residues long. The germline V gene has CDR1 GTSNPN and CDR2 SVGIG (reference sequence).

This sequence joins TRBV9 and TRBJ2-2; tentatively, D is TRBD1 (6 bases). The CDR3 consists of 16 residues. Germline V gene sequence: CDR1 SGDLS, CDR2 YYNGEE. V was cut by 4 bases and J by 1 base, with 14 bases left in between. CDR3 nucleotide sequence: TGTGCCAGCAGCCCTCAGACAGGACTGAACACCGGGGAGCTGTTTTTT. Residues: CASSPQTGLNTGELFF.

This clone occurred once. The V and J genes are TRBV11-2 and TRBJ2-7; weak D call: TRBD2 (5 bases). The CDR3 covers 11 residues. V lost 4 bases, J lost 6 bases, and 7 bases lay in between. Germline CDR1 and CDR2: SGHAT and FQNNGV. The CDR3 here is CASSSGGEQYF. In nucleotides, the CDR3 is TGTGCCAGCAGCTCCGGAGGCGAGCAGTACTTC. Using reference TRBV11-2 and TRBJ2-7 for the parts outside the CDR3, the full variable domain is EAGVAQSPRYKIIEKRQSVAFWCNPISGHATLYWYQQILGQGPKLLIQFQNNGVVDDSQLPKDRFSAERLKGVDSTLKIQPAKLEDSAVYLCASSSGGEQYFGPGTRLTVT.

CDR3 loop: CASSYFVANYGYTF. As DNA, the CDR3 is TGTGCCAGCAGTTACTTCGTCGCTAACTATGGCTACACCTTC. The chain uses TRBV6-6 and TRBJ1-2; D remains unclear. The CDR3 length is 14 residues. V lost 1 base and J 0 bases, leaving 6 bases between the germline ends. Germline-derived CDR1 and CDR2 are MNHNY and SVGAGI (reference sequence).

CDR3 DNA: TGTGCCAGCAGTGAACGGCTAGCGCTGGACGAGCAGTACTTC. This gives the protein CASSERLALDEQYF. V is TRBV6-1 and J is TRBJ2-7; the D gene is possibly TRBD2 (6 bases). The V end was cut by 2 bases, the J end by 5 bases, with 13 bases between. CDR1 is MNHNS, CDR2 SASEGT, per germline. The CDR3 contains 14 residues.

The chain carries TRBV19 and TRBJ1-2, with D possibly TRBD1 on 6 matching bases. The V gene's germline CDR1 is LNHDA and CDR2 SQIVND (reference sequence). V lost 7 bases to trimming and J lost 6 bases, with 18 bases between them. The CDR3 has 14 amino acids. Here the CDR3 DNA reads TGTGCCAGTACCATAAAGAGACAGGATCATGGCTACACCTTC. It yields the protein CASTIKRQDHGYTF. Supplemented by reference TRBV19 and TRBJ1-2, the full variable domain reads DGGITQSPKYLFRKEGQNVTLSCEQNLNHDAMYWYRQDPGQGLRLIYYSQIVNDFQKGDIAEGYSVSREKKESFPLTVTSAQKNPTAFYLCASTIKRQDHGYTFGSGTRLTVV.

The V call is TRBV4-2, the J call TRBJ1-3; 8 bases fit TRBD1. The CDR3 is 17 residues long. CDR1 and CDR2 (germline): LGHNA, YNFKEQ. The junction had 5 bases not matched to a gene; V was cut back by 1 base and J by 0 bases. CDR3 DNA: TGTGCCAGCAGCCAAGCCCAGGGGGCTTCCTCTGGAAACACCATATATTTT. This gives the protein CASSQAQGASSGNTIYF.

The chain joins TRBV6-5 to TRBJ1-5; a weak D match, TRBD1 (6 bases). The germline V gene encodes CDR1 MNHEY and CDR2 SVGAGI. V was pared by 6 bases and J by 4 bases, with 16 bases between. The CDR3 runs 15 residues. The CDR3 bases are TGTGCCAGCAGCCTCTATCAACAGGGTAATCAGCCCCAGCATTTT. It yields the protein CASSLYQQGNQPQHF.

The V gene is TRBV29-1, the J gene TRBJ2-7; 10 nucleotides line up with TRBD1. V was pared by 6 bases and J by 6 bases, with 14 bases of the junction left unmatched. CDR1 and CDR2 (germline): SQVTM, ANQGSEA. The CDR3 loop spans 15 amino acids. CDR3 sequence (DNA): TGCAGCGTCACGGGAGGGACAGGGGTATCGAGCGAGCAGTACTTC. Residues: CSVTGGTGVSSEQYF.

J is TRBJ2-7 and V is TRBV30, with 9 bases fitting TRBD2. Trimming at V came to 2 bases and at J to 3 bases, leaving 2 bases not matched to a gene. Germline V CDR1 and CDR2: GTSNPN, SVGIG (reference sequence). The CDR3 extends over 13 amino acids. The CDR3 DNA follows: TGTGCCTGGAGTTTTAGCGGGAGCTACGAGCAGTACTTC. Its protein is CAWSFSGSYEQYF.

The chain combines TRBV28 with TRBJ2-7; D is ambiguous. Trimming stripped 4 bases from V and 2 bases from J, with 12 bases between. Looked up from germline, CDR1 is MDHEN and CDR2 is SYDVKM. There are 14 residues in the CDR3. In nucleotides, the CDR3 is TGTGCCAGCAGTTCCCTCGGACGGGCCTACGAGCAGTACTTC. Translation gives CASSSLGRAYEQYF.

This chain links TRBV6-5 with TRBJ2-7; 11 nucleotides line up with TRBD2. With V trimmed by 5 bases and J by 7 bases, 10 bases remained unmatched. This CDR3 spans 15 amino acids. The germline V gene has CDR1 MNHEY and CDR2 SVGAGI. The CDR3 region is CASSNPTSGAREQYF. In DNA, the CDR3 is TGTGCCAGCAGTAACCCGACTAGCGGGGCTCGAGAGCAGTACTTC.

The gene calls are TRBV24-1 and TRBJ2-3, with D possibly being TRBD1 (5 bases). Germline V lookup: CDR1 KGHDR, CDR2 SFDVKD. The CDR3 is 15 amino acids. Trimming took off 5 bases at V and 3 bases at J, with 14 bases between the two ends. In nucleotides, the CDR3 is TGTGCCACCAGTGCCGATAGGCAGGGAACAGATACGCAGTATTTT. It is translated as CATSADRQGTDTQYF.